This T cell receptor beta chain was recovered during a study of glioma-infiltrating T cells after dendritic cell vaccination. Study details: Glioblastoma patients came from Phase I and II dendritic cell vaccination trials. Patients received autologous tumor lysate-pulsed dendritic cell vaccination between the early 2000s and the early 2010s.

Stated time point: after dendritic cell vaccination, including at tumor progression/relapse. Input was around 1.9 ug genomic DNA, or all available if less. The data were produced by immunoSEQ multiplex PCR, yet TCRdb's version contains in-frame clones alone and is incomplete. The repertoire has 50,000 to 75,000 clones, about 84% of them found once; the top ten carry about 8.3%. Sequenced here: blood, sampled after dendritic cell vaccination. The receptor comes from a human donor with glioblastoma.

CDR3 protein: CASSQDIGDRGKGYTF. The CDR3 DNA reads TGCGCCAGCAGCCAAGATATCGGGGACAGGGGGAAGGGCTACACCTTC. The rearrangement links TRBV4-3 to TRBJ1-2, with 11 bases identical to TRBD1. The CDR3 consists of 16 residues. The trim removed 0 bases at V and 8 bases at J, leaving 8 bases unmatched. Germline V gene data show CDR1 as LGHNA and CDR2 as YSLEER.